Below are 14 T cell receptor beta chains sequenced from a single sample in a study of T cell changes during pregnancy in multiple sclerosis. Libraries were prepared by immunoSEQ multiplex PCR; TCRdb keeps only in-frame clonotypes and omits some of them. The sample carries about 99,000 clones, around 91% recorded once. The sequencing used peripheral blood, collected after pregnancy. The source is a female donor with multiple sclerosis, enrolled in a pregnancy study.

The J gene is TRBJ2-3, the V gene TRBV5-4; 10 nucleotides agree with TRBD2. CDR3 length: 16 amino acids. The germline CDR1 and CDR2 sequences are SGHNT and YYREEE (reference sequence). Trimming cost V 2 bases and J 2 bases; bases outside gene matches: 5. CDR3: CASSFRTSGFTDTQYF. The CDR3, as DNA: TGTGCCAGCAGCTTTAGGACTAGCGGTTTCACAGATACGCAGTATTTT.

The gene calls are TRBV25-1 and TRBJ1-2; 10 bases map to TRBD1. The CDR3 consists of 12 residues. CDR1 is MGHDK and CDR2 is SYGVNS in the germline V gene. V lost 6 bases to trimming and J lost 8 bases; unmatched junction nucleotides: 3. CDR3 DNA sequence: TGTGCCAGCAGATTGACAGGGGGCGGCTACACCTTC. Amino acids: CASRLTGGGYTF.

This clone showed up just once. In nucleotides, the CDR3 is TGTGCCAGCAGCCCCCTCACCGACAGGAACTATGGCTACACCTTC. It is translated as CASSPLTDRNYGYTF. This chain uses TRBV5-5 with TRBJ1-2; perhaps TRBD1 as D (6 bases). The V end lost 4 bases, the J end lost 2 bases, and 15 bases lay between the germline ends. This CDR3 comprises 15 residues. Germline CDR1 SGHKS, CDR2 YYEKEE (reference sequence).

The chain joins TRBV9 to TRBJ2-3; D remains unclear. The CDR3 spans 16 residues. V lost 3 bases and J 4 bases, leaving 18 bases between the germline ends. Per the germline V gene, CDR1 is SGDLS and CDR2 is YYNGEE. DNA of the CDR3: TGTGCCAGCAGCGGGTCTAGTTTAAATCGTGCAGATACGCAGTATTTT. It codes for CASSGSSLNRADTQYF. Drawing the rest from reference TRBV9 and TRBJ2-3, the complete variable domain is DSGVTQTPKHLITATGQRVTLRCSPRSGDLSVYWYQQSLDQGLQFLIQYYNGEERAKGNILERFSAQQFPDLHSELNLSSLELGDSALYFCASSGSSLNRADTQYFGPGTRLTVL.

The J gene is TRBJ2-3, the V gene TRBV7-2; the D gene is possibly TRBD1 (6 bases). The CDR3 has 15 amino acids. V lost 1 base and J lost 0, with 8 bases in between. Germline CDR1 SGHTA, CDR2 FQGNSA. CDR3 in amino acids: CASSLVQGSTDTQYF. The CDR3 DNA reads TGTGCCAGCAGCTTAGTACAGGGAAGCACAGATACGCAGTATTTT.

The chain links TRBV6-5 to TRBJ1-2; D possibly corresponds to TRBD1 (6 bases). The germline V gene has CDR1 MNHEY and CDR2 SVGAGI. V lost 1 base and J 1 base, leaving 10 bases between the germline ends. CDR3 size: 15 residues. The CDR3 loop is CASSYWSDSNYGYTF. The CDR3 DNA reads TGTGCCAGCAGTTACTGGTCGGACAGTAACTATGGCTACACCTTC.

This chain connects TRBV4-3 to TRBJ2-5, with 11 bases that match TRBD2. This CDR3 is 20 amino acids long. Per the germline V gene, CDR1 is LGHNA and CDR2 is YSLEER. V shed 2 bases, J shed 9 bases, and the junction held 23 bases outside the gene matches. The CDR3 sequence is CASSQSYGLAGGRPQKAQYF. The CDR3 nucleotides are TGCGCCAGCAGCCAATCCTACGGGCTAGCGGGGGGCCGGCCCCAAAAGGCCCAGTACTTC.

This clone was recorded only once. The chain is built from TRBV25-1 and TRBJ1-1; 8 nucleotides match TRBD1. CDR3 length: 17 amino acids. Germline V gene lookup returns CDR1 MGHDK and CDR2 SYGVNS. J was trimmed by 5 bases and V by 0 bases; bases with no gene match: 11. The CDR3 reads CASSEYPDRAVGTEAFF. As DNA, the CDR3 is TGTGCCAGCAGTGAATATCCGGACAGGGCAGTGGGAACTGAAGCTTTCTTT.

CDR3 amino acids: CATSRPGIQETQYF. The DNA for the CDR3 is TGTGCCACCAGCAGACCAGGGATACAAGAGACCCAGTACTTC. The chain joins TRBV15 to TRBJ2-5, with a weak D call TRBD1 (5 bases). The length of the CDR3 is 14 residues. Between the trimmed V and J ends, which lost 2 bases and 2 bases, there was a span of 9 bases. The germline V gene encodes CDR1 LNHNV and CDR2 YYDKDF (reference sequence).

The CDR3 DNA sequence: TGTGCCAGCAGCTTAGGCCAGACCTACGAGCAGTACTTC. Translation gives CASSLGQTYEQYF. This chain uses TRBV13 with TRBJ2-7, with D unresolved. Trimming cost V 0 bases and J 2 bases, with 5 bases left between them. In germline, CDR1 is PRHDT, CDR2 FYEKMQ (reference sequence). This CDR3 spans 13 amino acids.

The V gene is TRBV7-9, the J gene TRBJ2-1, with TRBD2 as a possible D gene (6 bases). The CDR3 runs to 17 residues. Germline V gene lookup returns CDR1 SEHNR and CDR2 FQNEAQ (reference sequence). V lost 2 bases to trimming and J lost 0 bases, with 14 bases between them. CDR3 nucleotide sequence: TGTGCCAGCAGCTTATCTGGAGGGCAAAGCTCCTACAATGAGCAGTTCTTC. Translation: CASSLSGGQSSYNEQFF.

V gene TRBV28 combines with J gene TRBJ2-7; 9 positions match TRBD1. Trimming at V came to 3 bases and at J to 5 bases, leaving 8 bases not matched to a gene. The CDR3 extends over 15 amino acids. Germline CDR1 and CDR2: MDHEN and SYDVKM. The CDR3 reads CASSFPGTGKNEQYF. CDR3 in DNA: TGTGCCAGCAGTTTTCCCGGGACAGGGAAAAACGAGCAGTACTTC.

This clone was found once. This sequence joins TRBV29-1 and TRBJ2-7; 7 bases line up with TRBD2. Trimming cost V 4 bases and J 5 bases; bases outside gene matches: 8. CDR1 SQVTM and CDR2 ANQGSEA come from the germline V gene. The CDR3 runs to 13 residues. CDR3 sequence (DNA): TGCAGCGTTGGAGGACTAGGTAGGAACGAGCAGTACTTC. Residues: CSVGGLGRNEQYF.

The chain recombines TRBV7-9 with TRBJ2-7; possibly TRBD1 for D (5 bases). CDR1 and CDR2 from the germline V gene are SEHNR and FQNEAQ (reference sequence). V lost 2 bases and J 6 bases, leaving 11 bases between the germline ends. This CDR3 contains 13 residues. The CDR3: CASSLQGQPEQYF. The CDR3 nucleotides are TGTGCCAGCAGCTTACAGGGCCAGCCCGAGCAGTACTTC.